These 32 T cell receptor beta chains were all obtained from the same sample, sequenced in a study of cytomegalovirus exposure and HLA in healthy donors. Primers for the PCR totalled 60 Vbeta and 13 Jbeta. TCRdb's table, derived via immunoSEQ multiplex PCR, lists solely in-frame clones and lacks some. The repertoire includes about 130,000 clones, around 80% of them detected once, and 2.7% sits in the top ten. Sequencing was performed on PBMCs. These receptors came from a boy aged 2 to 9 in good health and CMV-seronegative.

The table lists this clone with a few counts. The chain employs TRBV11-2 and TRBJ1-2; D may be TRBD1 (6 bases). Germline V gene lookup returns CDR1 SGHAT and CDR2 FQNNGV. This CDR3 contains 17 residues. Trimming removed 4 bases from V and 4 bases from J, with 22 bases in between. The CDR3 DNA sequence: TGTGCCAGCAGCTCCCCGGGGGGGGCAGATCTTAGCTATGGCTACACCTTC. This gives the protein CASSSPGGADLSYGYTF.

This chain's CDR3 is CASSVRLADNEQFF. CDR3 nucleotide sequence: TGTGCCAGCAGCGTCCGACTAGCGGACAATGAGCAGTTCTTC. The chain recombines TRBV9 with TRBJ2-1, with 9 nucleotides matching TRBD2. CDR1 and CDR2 from the germline V gene are SGDLS and YYNGEE. The CDR3 contains 14 residues. V shed 2 bases and J 5 bases; nucleotides not matched to a gene: 2.

The chain has TRBV5-5 and TRBJ1-1, with 9 nucleotides matching TRBD1. The CDR3 has 16 amino acids. V trimming: 0 bases; J trimming: 1 base; junction bases outside the gene matches: 4. CDR1 and CDR2 (germline): SGHKS, YYEKEE (reference sequence). CDR3 sequence reads: CASSLGTGATNTEAFF. CDR3 nucleotides: TGTGCCAGCAGCTTGGGGACAGGGGCGACGAACACTGAAGCTTTCTTT. Combining the CDR3 with reference TRBV5-5 and TRBJ1-1 gives the whole variable domain DAGVTQSPTHLIKTRGQQVTLRCSPISGHKSVSWYQQVLGQGPQFIFQYYEKEERGRGNFPDRFSARQFPNYSSELNVNALLLGDSALYLCASSLGTGATNTEAFFGQGTRLTVV.

This chain joins TRBV27 and TRBJ2-1, with D maybe TRBD1 (6 bases). Germline-derived CDR1 and CDR2 are MNHEY and SMNVEV (reference sequence). V lost 5 bases and J lost 4, with 12 bases in between. The CDR3 contains 14 residues. The CDR3 is CASSPQTGYNEQFF. DNA of the CDR3: TGTGCCAGCAGTCCCCAAACAGGGTACAATGAGCAGTTCTTC.

This chain joins TRBV1 and TRBJ1-1; TRBD1 is the table's D call, not checked against the DNA. TRBV1 is a listed pseudogene. The CDR3 contains 16 residues. The CDR3 DNA follows: TGCACCAGCCGACGGACAGATACTCCAGGAGACACTGAAGCTTTCTTT. This sequence encodes CTSRRTDTPGDTEAFF.

This chain uses TRBV11-2 with TRBJ1-1, with a weak D call TRBD1 (5 bases). CDR1 is SGHAT and CDR2 is FQNNGV in the germline V gene. The CDR3 spans 12 residues. Trimming removed 5 bases at V and 6 bases at J, with 10 bases between. CDR3 amino acids: CASSLWGSEAFF. The CDR3 DNA follows: TGTGCCAGCAGCCTCTGGGGCTCTGAAGCTTTCTTT.

This clone was observed a single time. The missing conserved phenylalanine or tryptophan at the end of this CDR3 makes a read error likely. V gene TRBV7-9 combines with J gene TRBJ2-3; 8 bases are shared with TRBD2. Germline V CDR1 and CDR2: SEHNR, FQNEAQ (reference sequence). V was clipped by 9 bases and J by 2 bases; unmatched bases: 7. This CDR3 contains 14 residues. CDR3 loop: CASEAGEDTDTQYL. The CDR3 bases are TGTGCCAGTGAAGCGGGAGAAGACACAGATACGCAGTATTTG.

The chain has TRBV7-6 and TRBJ2-5, with D possibly matching TRBD2 (7 bases). Germline loops: CDR1 SGHVS, CDR2 FNYEAQ. CDR3 length: 16 residues. The ends were cut back, 7 bases at V and 2 bases at J, with 20 bases in the middle. In nucleotides, the CDR3 is TGTGCCAGCATGCTTATGGGGGGGCCAGGGCAAGAGACCCAGTACTTC. It translates to CASMLMGGPGQETQYF.

V and J are TRBV7-8 and TRBJ2-7; D possibly corresponds to TRBD2 (6 bases). V lost 1 base and J lost 4, with 17 bases in between. This CDR3 is built from 16 residues. CDR1 is SGHVS, CDR2 FQNEAQ, per germline. The CDR3 loop is CASSLGGGLVEYEQYV. The CDR3 region has the DNA TGTGCCAGCAGCTTAGGTGGAGGGTTGGTTGAGTACGAGCAGTACGTC.

The chain carries TRBV6-6 and TRBJ1-6, with D possibly matching TRBD1 (6 bases). V was trimmed by 6 bases and J by 6 bases, leaving 9 bases between them. The CDR3 covers 13 residues. Germline CDR1 reads MNHNY; CDR2 reads SVGAGI (reference sequence). The CDR3 DNA follows: TGTGCCAGCAGGACAGGCCTTAATTCACCCCTCCACTTT. Its translation is CASRTGLNSPLHF.

This clone was seen only once. The V gene is TRBV19, the J gene TRBJ2-3; TRBD2 aligns across 12 bases. The V gene end was trimmed by 3 bases and the J gene end by 4 bases; junction bases not matched to a gene: 14. Germline loops: CDR1 LNHDA, CDR2 SQIVND (reference sequence). The CDR3 extends over 19 amino acids. The CDR3 DNA is TGTGCCAGTAGTATCCGACTAGCGGGAGAGGTTTCAGGTCCAGATACGCAGTATTTT. This translates into CASSIRLAGEVSGPDTQYF.

The CDR3 bases are TGTGCCAGCAGCGTGAGCGGGAGGCCCTACGAGCAGTACGTC. Translated: CASSVSGRPYEQYV. V is TRBV5-6 and J is TRBJ2-7; 9 nucleotides line up with TRBD2. Looked up from germline, CDR1 is SGHDT and CDR2 is YYEEEE. V lost 4 bases, J lost 2 bases, and 4 bases stayed unmatched. CDR3 length: 14 amino acids.

The rearrangement joins TRBV7-9 to TRBJ2-1, with 10 bases aligning to TRBD2. Germline V gene lookup returns CDR1 SEHNR and CDR2 FQNEAQ (reference sequence). Losses at the gene ends were 3 bases for V and 8 bases for J; bases not matched to a gene: 19. The CDR3 runs 19 residues. CDR3: CASSFRVGALAGVADEQFF. DNA for the CDR3: TGTGCCAGCAGCTTCAGAGTTGGGGCTCTAGCGGGGGTGGCGGATGAGCAGTTCTTC.

This chain joins TRBV10-3 and TRBJ1-1; D perhaps matches TRBD1 (5 bases). Deletions cut 11 bases from V and 4 bases from J, with 17 bases between. The CDR3 spans 13 residues. Germline V CDR1 and CDR2: ENHRY, SYGVKD. CDR3 amino acids: CASRLEGSTEAFF. Written as DNA, the CDR3 is TGTGCCTCCAGACTGGAGGGGAGCACTGAAGCTTTCTTT.

The gene calls are TRBV2 and TRBJ1-4; 11 positions match TRBD1. Per the germline V gene, CDR1 is SNHLY and CDR2 is FYNNEI. CDR3 size: 18 residues. V lost 5 bases, J lost 0 bases, and 8 bases stayed unmatched. The CDR3 sequence is CASSYRWGQGATNEKLFF. The CDR3 nucleotides read TGTGCCAGCAGTTACCGCTGGGGACAGGGGGCAACTAATGAAAAACTGTTTTTT.

The chain links TRBV25-1 to TRBJ2-2, with D possibly TRBD1 on 7 matching bases. V was shortened by 4 bases and J by 5 bases, with 17 bases between the two germline ends. The CDR3 loop spans 16 amino acids. CDR1 MGHDK and CDR2 SYGVNS come from the germline V gene. DNA of the CDR3: TGTGCCAGCAGTGTTCAGAGGGCAGGGGGGACCGGGGAGCTGTTTTTT. Amino acids: CASSVQRAGGTGELFF.

In its sample, this clone was seen once. The rearrangement joins TRBV6-6 to TRBJ1-4, with TRBD1 matching 9 bases. Germline-derived CDR1 and CDR2 are MNHNY and SVGAGI (reference sequence). The CDR3 is 12 residues long. With 10 bases clipped from V and 13 bases from J, the junction kept 10 bases outside the gene matches. CDR3 nucleotides: TGTGCCACCAGACGGGACAGGGTTATACTGTTTTTT. Its translation is CATRRDRVILFF.

The chain employs TRBV2 and TRBJ2-1, with 7 bases matching TRBD1. V dropped 8 bases and J dropped 0; count of bases not matched to a gene: 4. Germline V lookup: CDR1 SNHLY, CDR2 FYNNEI. The CDR3 is made up of 14 amino acids. The CDR3 nucleotides read TGTGCCAGCGGACAGGCGAGCTCCTACAATGAGCAGTTCTTC. This encodes CASGQASSYNEQFF.

The J gene is TRBJ2-2, the V gene TRBV25-1, with a possible D match to TRBD1 (6 bases). V shed 6 bases and J shed 6 bases, with 14 bases lying between them. The CDR3 sequence is 14 residues long. From germline, CDR1 is MGHDK and CDR2 SYGVNS. CDR3 sequence: CASSVERGSGELFF. The CDR3 DNA reads as TGTGCCAGCAGCGTTGAGAGGGGGTCCGGGGAGCTGTTTTTT.

V usage is TRBV7-9 and J usage is TRBJ1-2; 9 bases are a match to TRBD1. The CDR3 spans 16 residues. Looked up from germline, CDR1 is SEHNR and CDR2 is FQNEAQ (reference sequence). The V segment lost 1 base and the J segment 4 bases; nucleotides outside the gene matches: 7. This chain's CDR3 is CASSLGGLDRGYGYTF. The DNA for the CDR3 is TGTGCCAGCAGCTTAGGAGGGTTGGACAGGGGCTATGGCTACACCTTC.

The chain couples TRBV6-1 to TRBJ2-3; D gene uncertain. CDR1 is MNHNS and CDR2 is SASEGT in the germline V gene. V dropped 0 bases and J dropped 6 bases, with 13 bases sitting between them. This CDR3 is 15 amino acids long. The CDR3 reads CASSEAVGARDTQYF. Here the CDR3 DNA reads TGTGCCAGCAGTGAAGCTGTAGGAGCGCGGGATACGCAGTATTTT.

This rearrangement joins TRBV19 to TRBJ2-5; 11 positions agree with TRBD1. V lost 2 bases, J lost 5 bases, and 7 bases stayed unmatched. CDR1 LNHDA and CDR2 SQIVND come from the germline V gene (reference sequence). The CDR3 extends over 16 amino acids. The CDR3 coding sequence is TGTGCCAGTAGTATAATAAGGACAGGGGGCCGGGAGACCCAGTACTTC. Protein product: CASSIIRTGGRETQYF. The whole variable domain, remainder taken from reference TRBV19 and TRBJ2-5, is DGGITQSPKYLFRKEGQNVTLSCEQNLNHDAMYWYRQDPGQGLRLIYYSQIVNDFQKGDIAEGYSVSREKKESFPLTVTSAQKNPTAFYLCASSIIRTGGRETQYFGPGTRLLVL.

The chain is built from TRBV5-1 and TRBJ2-7; the match to TRBD1 covers 8 bases. The CDR3 contains 15 residues. Germline V lookup: CDR1 SGHRS, CDR2 YFSETQ. Trimming removed 0 bases from V and 0 bases from J; junction bases left unmatched: 2. The CDR3 here is CASSLATGVSYEQYF. The DNA for the CDR3 is TGCGCCAGCAGCTTGGCGACAGGGGTCTCCTACGAGCAGTACTTC.

This clone turned up a few times. The genes are TRBV25-1 and TRBJ1-2; a weak D match, TRBD1 (6 bases). Between the trimmed V and J ends, which lost 3 bases and 8 bases, there was a span of 16 bases. From germline, CDR1 is MGHDK and CDR2 SYGVNS. This CDR3 has 14 amino acids. In DNA, the CDR3 is TGTGCCAGCAGTGAGGTCAGGGGCGGGGGAGGCTACACCTTC. It specifies CASSEVRGGGGYTF.

The gene calls are TRBV5-1 and TRBJ2-1, with 10 bases matching TRBD2. J gave up 7 bases and V 1 base, and 2 bases lay outside the gene matches. The germline gives CDR1 SGHRS, CDR2 YFSETQ. The CDR3 covers 14 residues. The chain's CDR3 is CASSLLLAGNEQFF. The CDR3 DNA follows: TGCGCCAGCAGCTTGTTACTAGCGGGAAATGAGCAGTTCTTC.

The rearrangement uses TRBV25-1 and TRBJ2-2; 12 bases fit TRBD2. Germline V gene sequence: CDR1 MGHDK, CDR2 SYGVNS. V dropped 6 bases and J dropped 0; count of bases not matched to a gene: 8. This CDR3 is built from 18 residues. CDR3 region: CASRRLAGDEANTGELFF. In DNA, the CDR3 is TGTGCCAGCAGGCGACTAGCGGGAGATGAGGCGAACACCGGGGAGCTGTTTTTT. The full variable domain, rest sourced from reference TRBV25-1 and TRBJ2-2, is EADIYQTPRYLVIGTGKKITLECSQTMGHDKMYWYQQDPGMELHLIHYSYGVNSTEKGDLSSESTVSRIRTEHFPLTLESARPSHTSQYLCASRRLAGDEANTGELFFGEGSRLTVL.

The rearrangement joins TRBV7-2 to TRBJ2-3, with D perhaps TRBD2 (5 bases). V lost 2 bases and J lost 6, with 9 bases in between. CDR3 size: 13 residues. The V gene's germline CDR1 is SGHTA and CDR2 FQGNSA. CDR3 sequence (DNA): TGTGCCAGCAGCTTACGACGGAGGGATACGCAGTATTTT. Protein product: CASSLRRRDTQYF.

V gene TRBV15 combines with J gene TRBJ2-3; 7 positions match TRBD1. The CDR3 runs 16 residues. With V trimmed by 1 base and J by 4 bases, 8 bases remained unmatched. The germline CDR1 and CDR2 sequences are LNHNV and YYDKDF (reference sequence). CDR3 loop: CATSRVEGGGPDTQYF. The CDR3 DNA reads as TGTGCCACCAGCAGAGTCGAAGGGGGCGGGCCAGATACGCAGTATTTT. The full variable domain, rest sourced from reference TRBV15 and TRBJ2-3, is DAMVIQNPRYQVTQFGKPVTLSCSQTLNHNVMYWYQQKSSQAPKLLFHYYDKDFNNEADTPDNFQSRRPNTSFCFLDIRSPGLGDTAMYLCATSRVEGGGPDTQYFGPGTRLTVL.

V and J are TRBV19 and TRBJ2-3; D may be TRBD2 (6 bases). From germline, CDR1 is LNHDA and CDR2 SQIVND (reference sequence). The CDR3 length is 15 residues. Deletions cut 5 bases from V and 4 bases from J, with 16 bases between. The CDR3 protein is CASSPQKGGPDTQYF. DNA for the CDR3: TGTGCCAGTAGTCCCCAAAAGGGAGGCCCAGATACGCAGTATTTT.

The chain combines TRBV6-5 with TRBJ1-1; TRBD1 is a possible D gene (6 bases). This CDR3 has 14 amino acids. V was shortened by 4 bases and J by 4 bases, with 13 bases between the two germline ends. The germline gives CDR1 MNHEY, CDR2 SVGAGI. The CDR3 bases are TGTGCCAGCAGTTTATACAGGGCCGGCACTGAAGCTTTCTTT. Protein product: CASSLYRAGTEAFF.

The rearrangement joins TRBV13 to TRBJ2-3; 9 nucleotides agree with TRBD1. V was clipped by 4 bases and J by 3 bases; unmatched bases: 11. The CDR3 is 17 amino acids. From germline, CDR1 is PRHDT and CDR2 FYEKMQ (reference sequence). This CDR3 is CASSSITDRGSTDTQYF. The DNA for the CDR3 is TGTGCCAGCAGCTCAATAACCGACAGGGGGAGTACAGATACGCAGTATTTT.

V is TRBV4-2 and J is TRBJ1-4; 7 bases map to TRBD1. Per germline, CDR1 LGHNA and CDR2 YNFKEQ. V lost 0 bases to trimming and J lost 4 bases; unmatched junction nucleotides: 14. This CDR3 is 19 amino acids long. The CDR3 nucleotides read TGTGCCAGCAGCCAAGATAAGAGTGGAGCCGGGACAGATAATGAAAAACTGTTTTTT. This gives the protein CASSQDKSGAGTDNEKLFF.